This T cell receptor (beta chain) came from a study of regulatory T cells in long-lasting Graves disease. Study-wide results and limits: There was favoring of TRBV28, TRBJ1-2 and TRBJ2-5 in persistent disease.

V was pared by 1 base and J by 4 bases, with 9 bases of the junction left unmatched. Germline V gene lookup returns CDR1 MNHEY and CDR2 SMNVEV (reference sequence). The CDR3 covers 17 residues. According to the study, TCR beta libraries were built with iRepertoire HTBI primers and CDR3-region Arm-PCR. TCRdb re-called the multiplex PCR reads through MiXCR, storing one row per CDR3 protein. The sample holds some 350,000 distinct CDR3 sequences; 15% to 20% are singletons and the top ten take around 20%. This clonotype was seen ten or more times. Antigen specificity is unknown. Stated time point: newly diagnosed GD, antithyroid drugs for less than 3 months. Generation of the TCR library employed RNA extracted from PBMCs. This sample was shared with a second study, whose subject was T cells in Graves' hyperthyroidism and ophthalmopathy.

J is TRBJ2-3 and V is TRBV27; 9 nucleotides line up with TRBD2. This material consisted of peripheral blood mononuclear cells (PBMCs), taken at new diagnosis, from a patient treated with antithyroid drugs. The TCR comes from a woman aged 18-35 years with Graves disease. CDR3 protein: CASSLLGSGRGADTQYF. DNA of the CDR3: TGTGCCAGCAGTTTATTGGGTAGCGGGAGAGGGGCAGATACGCAGTATTTT.